The present T cell receptor (beta chain) was sequenced within a study of cytomegalovirus exposure and HLA in healthy donors. Comment on this clone: The antigen remains unidentified.

13 Jbeta primers and 60 Vbeta primers were used for the PCR. Using immunoSEQ multiplex PCR, the repertoire was profiled, and TCRdb retains in-frame clones only, with some absent. The sample has 150,000 to 200,000 clones, more than 75% seen once. Study outcomes and limitations: Equally common other TCR beta chains were less clonally expanded than HLA-associated ones, a later analysis found. There were over 150 TCR beta chains listed as cytomegalovirus-associated. Earlier findings revealed that most TCR beta V segments proved productive either about 87% or about 30% of the time.

Input material: PBMCs. The origin of this receptor is a woman younger than 30 in good health and CMV-seronegative.

In nucleotides, the CDR3 is TGTGCCAGCACAGTGGGGGGGGCGGACAAAAACATTCAGTACTTC. Amino acids: CASTVGGADKNIQYF. The rearrangement uses TRBV5-6 and TRBJ2-4; D might be TRBD2 (7 bases). Germline V gene sequence: CDR1 SGHDT, CDR2 YYEEEE. V was cut by 6 bases and J by 3 bases, with 16 bases left in between. The CDR3 extends over 15 amino acids.